These 10 T cell receptor beta chains share one sample of origin, sequenced in a study of cytomegalovirus exposure and HLA in healthy donors. The PCR made use of 60 Vbeta and 13 Jbeta primers. Using immunoSEQ multiplex PCR, the repertoire was profiled, and TCRdb retains in-frame clones only, with some absent. The repertoire holds roughly 200,000 clones, with around 83% as singletons. Sequencing was carried out using PBMCs. The source of these receptors is a man in his forties or fifties in good health and CMV-seronegative.

The count of this clone is one. This chain joins TRBV7-2 and TRBJ2-1; 9 bases line up with TRBD2. The CDR3 runs to 16 residues. In germline, CDR1 is SGHTA, CDR2 FQGNSA. The V gene end was trimmed by 4 bases and the J gene end by 4 bases; junction bases not matched to a gene: 8. In nucleotides, the CDR3 is TGTGCCAGCAGCTCCCTCTCGCTAGCGGGGTACAATGAGCAGTTCTTC. Protein: CASSSLSLAGYNEQFF.

The J gene is TRBJ2-3, the V gene TRBV18; 9 bases line up with TRBD2. This CDR3 comprises 16 residues. J was trimmed by 5 bases and V by 3 bases; bases with no gene match: 9. CDR1 is KGHSH and CDR2 is LQKENI in the germline V gene. The CDR3 loop is CASSPSSGLAGDTQYF. CDR3 DNA: TGTGCCAGCTCACCCTCATCGGGACTAGCAGGAGATACGCAGTATTTT.

This clone appeared once. The chain couples TRBV11-3 to TRBJ1-3; D gene unclear. Germline V gene sequence: CDR1 SGHNT, CDR2 YENEEA. The CDR3 sequence is 15 residues long. V lost 0 bases and J lost 0, with 6 bases in between. The CDR3 region is CASSLDPGSGNTIYF. The CDR3, as DNA: TGTGCCAGCAGCTTAGACCCAGGCTCTGGAAACACCATATATTTT.

As DNA, the CDR3 is TGTGCCAGCAGCCGGGACAGCGCCTACGAGCAGTACTTC. Its translation: CASSRDSAYEQYF. This chain joins TRBV5-6 and TRBJ2-7; TRBD1 matches at 7 bases. Germline V gene lookup returns CDR1 SGHDT and CDR2 YYEEEE. The CDR3 sequence is 13 residues long. Trimming removed 4 bases from V and 2 bases from J; junction bases left unmatched: 3.

This chain connects TRBV10-3 to TRBJ1-1; D possibly corresponds to TRBD1 (5 bases). V lost 0 bases and J lost 2, with 10 bases in between. The CDR3 length is 15 residues. The germline V gene has CDR1 ENHRY and CDR2 SYGVKD. The CDR3 reads CAISESNRRNTEAFF. CDR3 nucleotide sequence: TGTGCCATCAGTGAGTCTAACAGGCGCAACACTGAAGCTTTCTTT.

This clone was seen only once. Here the CDR3 DNA reads TGTGCCAGCAGCTTGTGGTCCGGGACTTATAACACCGGGGAGCTGTTTTTT. Its translation is CASSLWSGTYNTGELFF. V usage is TRBV5-4 and J usage is TRBJ2-2; weak D call: TRBD2 (6 bases). This CDR3 has 17 residues. V lost 1 base and J 2 bases, leaving 15 bases between the germline ends. Looked up from germline, CDR1 is SGHNT and CDR2 is YYREEE (reference sequence).

About this clone itself: Its ends do not fully match the called genes, so a read error is possible. V gene TRBV28 combines with J gene TRBJ1-2, with a weak D call TRBD1 (6 bases). CDR3 length: 13 amino acids. Germline V gene lookup returns CDR1 MDHEN and CDR2 SYDVKM. The CDR3 protein is CASRLPGTYGYTF. Written as DNA, the CDR3 is TGTGCCAGCCGTTTACCCGGGACATACGGCTACACCTTC.

The CDR3 DNA reads as TGTGCCAGCAGGCTTAGCGGGAAGGCGTCGGGGACCCAGTACTTC. As protein: CASRLSGKASGTQYF. The genes are TRBV19 and TRBJ2-5, with 8 bases lining up with TRBD2. This CDR3 is 15 amino acids long. V was clipped by 9 bases and J by 7 bases; unmatched bases: 16. Germline V CDR1 and CDR2: LNHDA, SQIVND (reference sequence).

This chain uses TRBV7-9 with TRBJ2-1; weak D call: TRBD2 (6 bases). This CDR3 spans 16 amino acids. The V gene's germline CDR1 is SEHNR and CDR2 FQNEAQ (reference sequence). Trimming stripped 5 bases from V and 1 base from J, with 15 bases between. The CDR3 DNA follows: TGTGCCAGCAGCCCCGTCGGGGGAAGGTCCTACAATGAGCAGTTCTTC. Translating gives CASSPVGGRSYNEQFF.

The J gene is TRBJ2-1, the V gene TRBV7-2; 7 bases agree with TRBD2. The CDR3 is 15 residues long. J lost 2 bases, V lost 5 bases, and 6 bases had no gene match. Germline V CDR1 and CDR2: SGHTA, FQGNSA. CDR3 loop: CASSPATSTYNEQFF. The CDR3, as DNA: TGTGCCAGCAGCCCCGCGACTAGCACCTACAATGAGCAGTTCTTC.